The T cell receptor (beta chain) described here comes from a study of PD-L1 blockade in urothelial cancer. Study summary: Male sex and bladder-origin urothelial cancer characterized about 90% of the roughly 30 patients. Blood was analyzed 3 weeks (second dose) and 6 weeks after treatment start.

Each PCR received spiked synthetic TCR analog templates. The data were produced by immunoSEQ multiplex PCR, yet TCRdb's version contains in-frame clones alone and is incomplete. The table lists 90,000 or so clones, around 87% of them singletons, with 1.5% to 2% in the top ten. The CDR3 loop spans 16 amino acids. Germline V gene sequence: CDR1 SGHRS, CDR2 YFSETQ. J was trimmed by 4 bases and V by 6 bases; bases with no gene match: 14. The time point here: pretreatment peripheral blood. The number of samples from each patient was between 1 and 8, taken pretreatment and on-treatment. This sequence was found in a man aged 55-75 years with urothelial cancer. J is TRBJ2-5 and V is TRBV5-1; 8 positions match TRBD1. Sequencing was performed on PBMCs, taken around atezolizumab (anti-PD-L1) treatment. Written as DNA, the CDR3 is TGCGCCAGCAACACTGCTGGGACAGGAGAAGGAGAGACCCAGTACTTC. Translation gives CASNTAGTGEGETQYF.